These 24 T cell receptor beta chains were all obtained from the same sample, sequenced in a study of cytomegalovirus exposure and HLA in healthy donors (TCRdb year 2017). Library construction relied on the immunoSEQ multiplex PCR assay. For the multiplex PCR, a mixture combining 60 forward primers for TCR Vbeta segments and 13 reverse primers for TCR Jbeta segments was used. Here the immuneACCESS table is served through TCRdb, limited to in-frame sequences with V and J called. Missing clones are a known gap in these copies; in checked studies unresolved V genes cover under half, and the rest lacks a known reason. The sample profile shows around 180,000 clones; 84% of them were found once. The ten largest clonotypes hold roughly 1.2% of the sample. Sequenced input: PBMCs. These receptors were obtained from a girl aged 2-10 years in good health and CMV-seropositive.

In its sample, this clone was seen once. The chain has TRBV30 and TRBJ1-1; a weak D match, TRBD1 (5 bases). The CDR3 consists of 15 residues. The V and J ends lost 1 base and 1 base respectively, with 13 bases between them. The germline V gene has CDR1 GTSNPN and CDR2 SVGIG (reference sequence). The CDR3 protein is CAWSASTATNTEAFF. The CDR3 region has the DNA TGTGCCTGGAGTGCTTCGACAGCTACGAACACTGAAGCTTTCTTT. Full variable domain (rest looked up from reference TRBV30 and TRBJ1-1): SQTIHQWPATLVQPVGSPLSLECTVEGTSNPNLYWYRQAAGRGLQLLFYSVGIGQISSEVPQNLSASRPQDRQFILSSKKLLLSDSGFYLCAWSASTATNTEAFFGQGTRLTVV.

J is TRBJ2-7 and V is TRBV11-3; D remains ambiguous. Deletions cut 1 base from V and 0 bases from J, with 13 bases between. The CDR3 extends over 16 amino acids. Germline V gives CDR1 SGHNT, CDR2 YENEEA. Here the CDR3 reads CASSLVVSTYSYEQYF. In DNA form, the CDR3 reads TGTGCCAGCAGCTTAGTTGTCTCTACCTACTCCTACGAGCAGTACTTC.

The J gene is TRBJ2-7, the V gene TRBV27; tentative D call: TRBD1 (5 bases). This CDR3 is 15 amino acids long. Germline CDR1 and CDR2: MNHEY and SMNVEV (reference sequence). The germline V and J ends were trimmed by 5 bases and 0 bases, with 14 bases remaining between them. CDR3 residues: CASSPSTVNSYEQYF. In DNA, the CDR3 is TGTGCCAGCAGTCCGTCGACAGTGAACTCCTACGAGCAGTACTTC.

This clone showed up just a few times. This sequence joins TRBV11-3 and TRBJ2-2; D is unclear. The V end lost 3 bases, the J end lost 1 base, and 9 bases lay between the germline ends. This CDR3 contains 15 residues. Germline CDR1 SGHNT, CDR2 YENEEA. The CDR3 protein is CASSLESRNTGELFF. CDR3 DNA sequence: TGTGCCAGCAGCTTGGAGTCCCGGAACACCGGGGAGCTGTTTTTT. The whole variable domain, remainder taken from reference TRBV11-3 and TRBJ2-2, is EAGVVQSPRYKIIEKKQPVAFWCNPISGHNTLYWYLQNLGQGPELLIRYENEEAVDDSQLPKDRFSAERLKGVDSTLKIQPAELGDSAVYLCASSLESRNTGELFFGEGSRLTVL.

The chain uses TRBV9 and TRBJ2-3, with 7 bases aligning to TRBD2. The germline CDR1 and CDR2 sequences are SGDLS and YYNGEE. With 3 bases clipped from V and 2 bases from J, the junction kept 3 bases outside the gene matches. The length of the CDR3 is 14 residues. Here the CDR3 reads CASSGGTTTDTQYF. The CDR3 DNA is TGTGCCAGCAGCGGCGGGACTACCACAGATACGCAGTATTTT.

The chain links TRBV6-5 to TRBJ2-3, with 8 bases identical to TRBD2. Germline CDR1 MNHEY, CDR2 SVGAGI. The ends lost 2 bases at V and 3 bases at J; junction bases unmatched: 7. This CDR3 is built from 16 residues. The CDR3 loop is CASSYRAGGLTDTQYF. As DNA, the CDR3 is TGTGCCAGCAGTTACAGGGCGGGAGGTTTAACAGATACGCAGTATTTT.

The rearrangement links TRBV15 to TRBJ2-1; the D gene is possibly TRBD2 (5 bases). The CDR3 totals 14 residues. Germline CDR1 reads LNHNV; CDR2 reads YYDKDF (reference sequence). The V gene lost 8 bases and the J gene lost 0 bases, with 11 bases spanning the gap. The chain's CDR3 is CATGGGRSYNEQFF. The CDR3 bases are TGTGCCACCGGCGGAGGTCGCTCCTACAATGAGCAGTTCTTC.

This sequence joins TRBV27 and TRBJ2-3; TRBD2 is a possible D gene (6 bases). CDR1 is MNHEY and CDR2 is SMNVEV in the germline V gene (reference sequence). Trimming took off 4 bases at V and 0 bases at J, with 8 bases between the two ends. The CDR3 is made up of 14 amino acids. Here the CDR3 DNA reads TGTGCCAGCAGTTCCGGGACTAGCACAGATACGCAGTATTTT. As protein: CASSSGTSTDTQYF.

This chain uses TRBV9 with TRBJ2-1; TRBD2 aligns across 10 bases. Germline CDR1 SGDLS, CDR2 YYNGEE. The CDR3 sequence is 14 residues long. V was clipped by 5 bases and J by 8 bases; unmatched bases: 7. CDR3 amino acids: CASSDSGGVDEQFF. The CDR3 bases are TGTGCCAGCAGTGACAGCGGGGGGGTGGATGAGCAGTTCTTC.

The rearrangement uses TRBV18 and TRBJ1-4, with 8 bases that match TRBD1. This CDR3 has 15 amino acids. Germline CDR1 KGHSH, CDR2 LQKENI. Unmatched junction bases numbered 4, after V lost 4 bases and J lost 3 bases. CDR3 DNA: TGTGCCAGCTCACAACAGGGGGGAGCTAATGAAAAACTGTTTTTT. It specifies CASSQQGGANEKLFF. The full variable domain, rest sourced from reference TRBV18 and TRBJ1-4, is NAGVMQNPRHLVRRRGQEARLRCSPMKGHSHVYWYRQLPEEGLKFMVYLQKENIIDESGMPKERFSAEFPKEGPSILRIQQVVRGDSAAYFCASSQQGGANEKLFFGSGTQLSVL.

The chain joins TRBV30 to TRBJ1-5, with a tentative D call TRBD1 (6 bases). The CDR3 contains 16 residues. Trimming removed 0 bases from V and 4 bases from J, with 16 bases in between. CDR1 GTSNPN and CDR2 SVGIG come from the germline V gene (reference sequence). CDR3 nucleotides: TGTGCCTGGAGTGTAAGGGCAGGGGCGATTAATCAGCCCCAGCATTTT. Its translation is CAWSVRAGAINQPQHF.

The CDR3 sequence is CASRDSGANVLTF. The CDR3 bases are TGTGCCAGCCGGGACTCTGGGGCCAACGTCCTGACTTTC. The gene calls are TRBV14 and TRBJ2-6; D is possibly TRBD2 (5 bases). V dropped 8 bases and J dropped 0 bases, with 5 bases sitting between them. There are 13 residues in the CDR3. Germline V CDR1 and CDR2: SGHDN, FVKESK. The whole variable domain, remainder taken from reference TRBV14 and TRBJ2-6, is EAGVTQFPSHSVIEKGQTVTLRCDPISGHDNLYWYRRVMGKEIKFLLHFVKESKQDESGMPNNRFLAERTGGTYSTLKVQPAELEDSGVYFCASRDSGANVLTFGAGSRLTVL.

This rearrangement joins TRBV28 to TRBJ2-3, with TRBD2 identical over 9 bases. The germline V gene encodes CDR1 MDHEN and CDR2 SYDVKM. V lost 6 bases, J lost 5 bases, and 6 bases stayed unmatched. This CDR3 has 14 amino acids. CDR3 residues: CASRFGTSLDTQYF. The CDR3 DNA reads TGTGCCAGCAGGTTCGGGACTAGCCTAGATACGCAGTATTTT.

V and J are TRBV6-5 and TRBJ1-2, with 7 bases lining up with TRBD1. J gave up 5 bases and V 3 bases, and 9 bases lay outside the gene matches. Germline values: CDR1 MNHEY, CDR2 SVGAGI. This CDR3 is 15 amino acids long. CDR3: CASSYGRTGVYGYTF. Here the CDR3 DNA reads TGTGCCAGCAGTTATGGTCGGACAGGAGTATATGGCTACACCTTC.

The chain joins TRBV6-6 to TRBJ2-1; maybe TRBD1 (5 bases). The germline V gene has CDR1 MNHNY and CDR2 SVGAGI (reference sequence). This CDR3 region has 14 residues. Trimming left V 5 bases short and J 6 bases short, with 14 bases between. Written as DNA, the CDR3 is TGTGCCAGCAGTAGCAGGGTAGGTTCCAATGAGCAGTTCTTC. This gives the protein CASSSRVGSNEQFF.

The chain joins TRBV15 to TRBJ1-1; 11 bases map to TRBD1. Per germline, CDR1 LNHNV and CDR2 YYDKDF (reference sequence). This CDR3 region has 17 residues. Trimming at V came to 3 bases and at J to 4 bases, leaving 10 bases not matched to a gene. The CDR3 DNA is TGTGCCACCAGCAGTCCCGGACAGGGGGCGGAGGCCACTGAAGCTTTCTTT. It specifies CATSSPGQGAEATEAFF.

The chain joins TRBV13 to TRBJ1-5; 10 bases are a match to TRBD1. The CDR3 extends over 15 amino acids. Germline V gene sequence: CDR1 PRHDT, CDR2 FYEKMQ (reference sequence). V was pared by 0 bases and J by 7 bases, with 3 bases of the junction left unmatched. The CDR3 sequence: CASSLGGQGNQPQHF. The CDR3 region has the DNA TGTGCCAGCAGCTTAGGGGGACAGGGGAACCAGCCCCAGCATTTT.

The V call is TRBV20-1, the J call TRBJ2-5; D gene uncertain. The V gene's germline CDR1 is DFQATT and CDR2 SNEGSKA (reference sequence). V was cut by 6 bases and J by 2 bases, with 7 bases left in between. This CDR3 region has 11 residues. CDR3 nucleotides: TGCAGTGCGGAGCGACAAGAGACCCAGTACTTC. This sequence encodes CSAERQETQYF.

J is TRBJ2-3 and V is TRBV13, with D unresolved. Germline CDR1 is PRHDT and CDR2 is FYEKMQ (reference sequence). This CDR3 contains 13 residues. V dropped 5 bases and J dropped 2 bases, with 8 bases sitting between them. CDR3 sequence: CASSPIFTDTQYF. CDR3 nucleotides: TGTGCCAGCAGCCCTATCTTCACAGATACGCAGTATTTT.

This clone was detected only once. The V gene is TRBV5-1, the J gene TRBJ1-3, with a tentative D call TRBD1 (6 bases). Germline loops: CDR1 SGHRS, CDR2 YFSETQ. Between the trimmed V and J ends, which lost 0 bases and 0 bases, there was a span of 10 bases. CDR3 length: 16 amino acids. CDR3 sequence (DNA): TGCGCCAGCAGCTTGGGTACAGGGAGCTCTGGAAACACCATATATTTT. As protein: CASSLGTGSSGNTIYF.

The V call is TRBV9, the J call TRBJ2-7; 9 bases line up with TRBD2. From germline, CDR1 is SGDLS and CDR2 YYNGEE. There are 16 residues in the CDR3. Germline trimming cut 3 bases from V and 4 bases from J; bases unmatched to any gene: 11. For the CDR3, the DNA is TGTGCCAGCAGCGGAACCGGGACTAGCCACACTTACGAGCAGTACTTC. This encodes CASSGTGTSHTYEQYF. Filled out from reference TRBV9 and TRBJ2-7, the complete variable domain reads DSGVTQTPKHLITATGQRVTLRCSPRSGDLSVYWYQQSLDQGLQFLIQYYNGEERAKGNILERFSAQQFPDLHSELNLSSLELGDSALYFCASSGTGTSHTYEQYFGPGTRLTVT.

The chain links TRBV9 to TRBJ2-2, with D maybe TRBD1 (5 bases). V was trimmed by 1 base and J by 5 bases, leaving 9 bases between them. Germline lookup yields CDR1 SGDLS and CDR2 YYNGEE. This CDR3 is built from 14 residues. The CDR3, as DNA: TGTGCCAGCAGCGTACGGACACGGACCGGGGAGCTGTTTTTT. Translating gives CASSVRTRTGELFF.

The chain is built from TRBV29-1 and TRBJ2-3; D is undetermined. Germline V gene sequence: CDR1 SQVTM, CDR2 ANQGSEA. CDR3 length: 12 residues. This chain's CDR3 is CTVGHSGDTQYF. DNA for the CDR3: TGCACGGTAGGCCATTCCGGGGATACGCAGTATTTT.

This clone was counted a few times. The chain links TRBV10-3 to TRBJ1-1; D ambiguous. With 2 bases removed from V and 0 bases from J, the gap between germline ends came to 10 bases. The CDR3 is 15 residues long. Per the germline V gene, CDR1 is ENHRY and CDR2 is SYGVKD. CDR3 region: CAISEATLLNTEAFF. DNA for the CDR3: TGTGCCATCAGTGAGGCGACTTTGTTGAACACTGAAGCTTTCTTT.